A single T cell receptor (beta chain) is shown here with its context. CDR3 length: 14 amino acids. Trimming took off 8 bases at V and 0 bases at J, with 12 bases between the two ends. Germline CDR1 and CDR2: SGDLS and YYNGEE. Investigators spread the genomic DNA of each subset evenly over several immunoSEQ plates. Here immunoSEQ multiplex PCR was the method, and the copy in TCRdb shows in-frame clones only, minus some. The profile shows over 1.5 million clones, approximately 98% of them singletons. This entry belongs to a study of shared clonotypes between healthy human individuals. Donors were healthy HIV-negative adults without recent acute infections or vaccinations.

This clonotype was sampled from a man aged 25-40 years in good health. Input material: naive CD4+ T cells sorted from blood. Subset reported: CD45RA+ positively selected. The chain couples TRBV9 to TRBJ2-1; D is uncertain. CDR3 nucleotide sequence: TGTGCCAGTACTGGTGGCTCCTCCTACAATGAGCAGTTCTTC. Amino acid sequence: CASTGGSSYNEQFF.